This section outlines one T cell receptor (beta chain) sequence together with its context. The antigen is undetermined. The same CDR3 is also encoded by other DNA sequences in this sample. Trimming pared 2 bases from V and 5 bases from J, leaving 9 bases between. Looked up from germline, CDR1 is ENHRY and CDR2 is SYGVKD. This CDR3 contains 13 residues. The data stem from a study of cytomegalovirus exposure and HLA in healthy donors. Turning to the study itself: From 170 million or so T cells, an earlier analysis saw approximately 110 million unique TCR beta sequences.

The PCR ran on 60 Vbeta and 13 Jbeta primers. Sequencing was performed with immunoSEQ multiplex PCR; in TCRdb, only in-frame clones are kept and a portion is missing. Of about 130,000 clones listed, roughly 80% are singletons. General study results and limits: In vitro testing confirmed three CMV-associated chains as specific for CMV antigens. Analyzed later, association rates of TCRs varied across HLA loci, with DRB1 most and HLA-C fewest. Some V segments (TRBV6-2 and TRBV6-3 among them) were excluded as indistinguishable.

The sample taken for sequencing was PBMCs. The receptor was derived from a man between 50 and 59 years old in good health and CMV-seronegative. The V call is TRBV10-3, the J call TRBJ2-5; D may be TRBD1 (6 bases). The CDR3 region is CAISEGQGETQYF. CDR3 nucleotide sequence: TGTGCCATCAGTGAGGGGCAGGGGGAGACCCAGTACTTC.